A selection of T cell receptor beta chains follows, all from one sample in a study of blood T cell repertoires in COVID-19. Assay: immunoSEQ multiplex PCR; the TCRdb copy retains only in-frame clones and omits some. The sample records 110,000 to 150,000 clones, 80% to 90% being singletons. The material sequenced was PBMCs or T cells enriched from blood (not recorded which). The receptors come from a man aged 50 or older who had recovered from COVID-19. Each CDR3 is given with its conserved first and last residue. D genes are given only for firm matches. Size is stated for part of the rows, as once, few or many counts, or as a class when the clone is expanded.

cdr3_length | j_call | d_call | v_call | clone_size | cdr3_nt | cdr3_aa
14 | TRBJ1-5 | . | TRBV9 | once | TGTGCCAGCAGCGTTTCAACAGGGAATCAGCCCCAGCATTTT | CASSVSTGNQPQHF
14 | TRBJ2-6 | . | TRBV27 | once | TGTGCCAGCAGAACTATCTCTGGGGCCAACGTCCTGACTTTC | CASRTISGANVLTF
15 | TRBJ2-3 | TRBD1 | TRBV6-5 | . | TGTGCCAGCAGACCCGGGACAGGTGGGGGAGATACGCAGTATTTT | CASRPGTGGGDTQYF
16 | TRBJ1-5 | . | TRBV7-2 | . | TGTGCCAGCAGCCCCACCTCCCAGAACGGGGTGCAGCCCCAGCATTTT | CASSPTSQNGVQPQHF
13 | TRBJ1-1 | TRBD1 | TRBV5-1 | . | TGCGCCAGCAGCTTCCCGGGACAGGGTGAAGCTTTCTTT | CASSFPGQGEAFF
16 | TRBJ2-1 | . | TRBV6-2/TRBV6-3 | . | TGTGCCAGCAGTTACGAGGCAGACCTAGTGTACAATGAGCAGTTCTTC | CASSYEADLVYNEQFF
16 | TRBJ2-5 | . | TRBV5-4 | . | TGTGCCAGCAGCCACATTCCCCGGGGAGACCAAGAGACCCAGTACTTC | CASSHIPRGDQETQYF
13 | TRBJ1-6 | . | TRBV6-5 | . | TGTGCCAGCGTTCTGGAGGGAAATTCACCCCTCCACTTT | CASVLEGNSPLHF
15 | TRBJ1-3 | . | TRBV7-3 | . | TGTGCCAGCAGCTTAACAGGGAGCTCTGGAAACACCATATATTTT | CASSLTGSSGNTIYF
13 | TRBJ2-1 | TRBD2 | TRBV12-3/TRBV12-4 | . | TGTGCCAGCAGTTTAGCGGGGGGGAATGAGCAGTTCTTC | CASSLAGGNEQFF
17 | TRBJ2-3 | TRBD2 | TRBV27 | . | TGTGCCAGCAGTTTACACGGGGGGAAGCCATACACAGATACGCAGTATTTT | CASSLHGGKPYTDTQYF
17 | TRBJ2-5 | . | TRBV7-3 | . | TGTGCCAGCAGCTTAAGAGGCGGGCAAGGGTACCAAGAGACCCAGTACTTC | CASSLRGGQGYQETQYF
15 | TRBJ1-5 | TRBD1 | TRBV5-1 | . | TGCGCCAGCAGCCCCGGGACAGGGCCCAATCAGCCCCAGCATTTT | CASSPGTGPNQPQHF
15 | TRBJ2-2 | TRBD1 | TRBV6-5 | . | TGTGCCAGCAGTTCCCAGGGGGCGACCACCGGGGAGCTGTTTTTT | CASSSQGATTGELFF
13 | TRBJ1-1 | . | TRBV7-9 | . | TGTGCCAGCAGCTTAGCAAGTCAGGGTGAAGCTTTCTTT | CASSLASQGEAFF
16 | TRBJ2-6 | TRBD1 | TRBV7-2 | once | TGTGCCAGCAGCCGTACAGGGGGCTCTGGGGCCAACGTCCTGACTTTC | CASSRTGGSGANVLTF
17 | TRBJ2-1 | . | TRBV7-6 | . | TGTGCCAGCAGCGCCCGGTACAGGGAGAGGGGGTACAATGAGCAGTTCTTC | CASSARYRERGYNEQFF
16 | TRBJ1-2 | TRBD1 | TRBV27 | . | TGTGCCAGCAGTCAGATCTCCGGGACAGGGGCATATGGCTACACCTTC | CASSQISGTGAYGYTF
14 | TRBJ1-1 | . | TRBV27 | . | TGTGCCAGCACTGTGGTTGCAGGGAACACTGAAGCTTTCTTT | CASTVVAGNTEAFF
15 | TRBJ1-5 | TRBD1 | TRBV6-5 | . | TGTGCCAGCAGAAAAGCCGGGACAGTAAATCAGCCCCAGCATTTT | CASRKAGTVNQPQHF
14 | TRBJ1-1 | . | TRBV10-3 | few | TGTGCCATCAGTGAGGGGCTAATAAACACTGAAGCTTTCTTT | CAISEGLINTEAFF
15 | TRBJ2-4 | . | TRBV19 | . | TGTGCCAGTAGTACGGCAGGGGTAGCCAAAAACATTCAGTACTTC | CASSTAGVAKNIQYF
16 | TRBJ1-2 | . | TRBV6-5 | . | TGTGCCAGCAGTTACGCGCCATTAACAGGCTACTATGGCTACACCTTC | CASSYAPLTGYYGYTF
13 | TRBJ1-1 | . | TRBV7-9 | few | TGTGCCAGCAGCTTAGATAGGAACACTGAAGCTTTCTTT | CASSLDRNTEAFF
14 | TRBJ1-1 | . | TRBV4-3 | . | TGCGCCAGCAGCCAAGGACAGTTGAACACTGAAGCTTTCTTT | CASSQGQLNTEAFF
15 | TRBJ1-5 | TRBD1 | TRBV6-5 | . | TGTGCCAGCAGACTAGGGGGCGACCCTTTTCAGCCCCAGCATTTT | CASRLGGDPFQPQHF
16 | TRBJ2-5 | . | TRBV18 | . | TGTGCCAGCTCACCATCGGAGGGGGCATTCGGGGAGACCCAGTACTTC | CASSPSEGAFGETQYF
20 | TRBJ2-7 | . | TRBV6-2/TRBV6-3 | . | TGTGCCAGCAGTTGGCCGTCGGGACCCGGGGACAAAAGTTTCCGCTACGAGCAGTACTTC | CASSWPSGPGDKSFRYEQYF
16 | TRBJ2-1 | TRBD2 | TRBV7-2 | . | TGTGCCAGCAGCCCTCAATTAGCGGGAGGGTACAATGAGCAGTTCTTC | CASSPQLAGGYNEQFF
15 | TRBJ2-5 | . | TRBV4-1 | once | TGCGCCAGCAGCCAGGGCAGGGCCGGTACGGAGACCCAGTACTTC | CASSQGRAGTETQYF
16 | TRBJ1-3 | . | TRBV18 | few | TGTGCCAGCTCAGTTTCAGCGGAGAGCTCTGGAAACACCATATATTTT | CASSVSAESSGNTIYF
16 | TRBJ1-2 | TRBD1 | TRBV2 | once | TGTGCCAGCAGTCCCACAGGGGGCGAGACTAACTATGGCTACACCTTC | CASSPTGGETNYGYTF
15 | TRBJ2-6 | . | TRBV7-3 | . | TGTGCCAGCAGCTTATCGCAGTCTGGGGCCAACGTCCTGACTTTC | CASSLSQSGANVLTF
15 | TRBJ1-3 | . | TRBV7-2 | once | TGTGCCAGCAGCCCTGGGCACAGGGATGGAAACACCATATATTTT | CASSPGHRDGNTIYF
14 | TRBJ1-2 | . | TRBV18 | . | TGTGCCAGCTCAGCCGGACAAAGGGACTATGGCTACACCTTC | CASSAGQRDYGYTF
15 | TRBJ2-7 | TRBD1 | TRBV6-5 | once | TGTGCCAGCAGTCCCGCCCGGACAGGGATACACGAGCAGTACTTC | CASSPARTGIHEQYF
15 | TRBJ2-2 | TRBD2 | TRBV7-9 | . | TGTGCCAGCATAGGAGTAGCGGGACTCTCCGGGGAGCTGTTTTTT | CASIGVAGLSGELFF
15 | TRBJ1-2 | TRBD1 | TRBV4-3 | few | TGCGCCAGCAGCCCACAGGGGTTCTCGGCCTATGGCTACACCTTC | CASSPQGFSAYGYTF
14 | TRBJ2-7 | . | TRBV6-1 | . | TGTGCCAGCAGTGAGGGGCCGAGCTCCTACGAGCAGTACTTC | CASSEGPSSYEQYF
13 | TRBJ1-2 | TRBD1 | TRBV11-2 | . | TGTGCCAGCAGCCCGGACAGGGGGCATGGCTACACCTTC | CASSPDRGHGYTF
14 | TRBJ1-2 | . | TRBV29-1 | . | TGCAGCGTTGATGACCCAGGGTCCCGGTATGGCTACACCTTC | CSVDDPGSRYGYTF